One and the same sample provided the 6 T cell receptor beta chains below, sequenced in a study of identical twins. TCRdb re-called the 5' RACE reads with MiXCR, one entry per CDR3 protein. In the table there are roughly 690,000 distinct CDR3 sequences, about 20% of which are singletons. These data also featured in a second study, about T cells expressing NK-cell markers.

The sample taken for sequencing was PBMCs. The receptors originated from a woman between 18 and 30 years old in good health.

This clonotype has just a few counts. This rearrangement joins TRBV27 to TRBJ2-3; 11 bases line up with TRBD2. Germline V gene sequence: CDR1 MNHEY, CDR2 SMNVEV (reference sequence). CDR3 length: 15 amino acids. Unmatched junction bases numbered 7, after V lost 5 bases and J lost 6 bases. The CDR3 DNA sequence: TGTGCCAGCAGTCACGGACTAGCGGGTCTGGATACGCAGTATTTT. This translates into CASSHGLAGLDTQYF.

At least ten counts were recorded for this clonotype. This sequence joins TRBV29-1 and TRBJ2-3; 10 nucleotides align to TRBD1. The CDR3 runs to 14 residues. Per germline, CDR1 SQVTM and CDR2 ANQGSEA. After removal of 2 bases from V and 4 bases from J, the junction contained 3 bases not matched to a gene. CDR3 nucleotides: TGCAGCGTTGAATGGGACAGGGGTGCAGATACGCAGTATTTT. Amino acids: CSVEWDRGADTQYF.

V and J are TRBV7-7 and TRBJ2-1; TRBD2 might be the D (6 bases). This CDR3 has 16 residues. Germline V lookup: CDR1 SSHAT, CDR2 FNYEAQ (reference sequence). Trimming cost V 5 bases and J 2 bases, with 16 bases left between them. CDR3 sequence: CASSPQALATYNEQFF. In DNA, the CDR3 is TGTGCCAGCAGCCCGCAGGCACTAGCAACCTACAATGAGCAGTTCTTC.

The table lists this clonotype with many counts. CDR3 DNA: TGTGCCAGCAGTCCCGGGACAGCCTATGGCTACACCTTC. Translating it yields CASSPGTAYGYTF. The rearrangement links TRBV12-3 or TRBV12-4 to TRBJ1-2; 7 bases line up with TRBD1. This CDR3 has 13 residues. The V segment lost 5 bases and the J segment 4 bases; nucleotides outside the gene matches: 4.

The rearrangement uses TRBV12-3 or TRBV12-4 and TRBJ2-1, with D perhaps TRBD2 (6 bases). The V end was cut by 6 bases, the J end by 8 bases, with 23 bases between. This CDR3 region has 16 residues. This CDR3 is CASRHRLGAYVDEQFF. The DNA for the CDR3 is TGTGCCAGCAGGCATAGACTAGGGGCTTACGTGGATGAGCAGTTCTTC.

This chain links TRBV12-3 or TRBV12-4 with TRBJ1-4; tentatively, D is TRBD1 (5 bases). The CDR3 consists of 12 residues. The V end was cut by 3 bases, the J end by 10 bases, with 9 bases between. Written as DNA, the CDR3 is TGTGCCAGCAGTTTGGCAGGGCGAAAACTGTTTTTT. It is translated as CASSLAGRKLFF.